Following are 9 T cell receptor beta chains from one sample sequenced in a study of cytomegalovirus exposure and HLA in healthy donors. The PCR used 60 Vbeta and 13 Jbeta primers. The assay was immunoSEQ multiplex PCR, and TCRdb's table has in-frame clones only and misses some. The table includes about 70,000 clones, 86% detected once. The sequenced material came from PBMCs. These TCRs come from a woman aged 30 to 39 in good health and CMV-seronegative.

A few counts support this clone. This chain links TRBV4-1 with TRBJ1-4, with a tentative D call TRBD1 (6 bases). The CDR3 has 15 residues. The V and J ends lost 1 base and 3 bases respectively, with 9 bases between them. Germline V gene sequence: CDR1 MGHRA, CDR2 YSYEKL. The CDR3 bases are TGCGCCAGCAGCCAAGCAGGGGCACCTAATGAAAAACTGTTTTTT. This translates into CASSQAGAPNEKLFF.

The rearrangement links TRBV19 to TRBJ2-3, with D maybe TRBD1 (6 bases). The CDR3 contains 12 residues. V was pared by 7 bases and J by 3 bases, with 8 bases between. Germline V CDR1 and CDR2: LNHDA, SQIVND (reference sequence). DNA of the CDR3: TGTGCCAGTAATACAGGGACAGATACGCAGTATTTT. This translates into CASNTGTDTQYF.

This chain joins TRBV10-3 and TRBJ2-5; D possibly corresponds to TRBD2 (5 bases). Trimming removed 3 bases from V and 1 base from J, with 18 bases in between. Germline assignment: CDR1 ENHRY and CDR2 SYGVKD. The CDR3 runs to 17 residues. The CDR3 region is CAISDPTREPFQETQYF. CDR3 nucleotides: TGTGCCATCAGTGATCCAACTAGAGAGCCATTCCAAGAGACCCAGTACTTC.

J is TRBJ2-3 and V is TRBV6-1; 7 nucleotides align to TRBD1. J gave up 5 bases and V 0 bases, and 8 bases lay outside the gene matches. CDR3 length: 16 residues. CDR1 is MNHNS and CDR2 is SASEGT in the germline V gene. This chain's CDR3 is CASSEAWQGEVDTQYF. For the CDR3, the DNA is TGTGCCAGCAGTGAAGCGTGGCAGGGGGAAGTAGATACGCAGTATTTT.

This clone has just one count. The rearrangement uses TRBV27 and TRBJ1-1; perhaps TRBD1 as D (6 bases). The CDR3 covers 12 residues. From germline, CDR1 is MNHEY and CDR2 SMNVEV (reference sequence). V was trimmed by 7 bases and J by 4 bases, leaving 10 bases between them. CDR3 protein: CASNPGVTEAFF. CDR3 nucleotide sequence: TGTGCCAGCAACCCAGGGGTCACTGAAGCTTTCTTT.

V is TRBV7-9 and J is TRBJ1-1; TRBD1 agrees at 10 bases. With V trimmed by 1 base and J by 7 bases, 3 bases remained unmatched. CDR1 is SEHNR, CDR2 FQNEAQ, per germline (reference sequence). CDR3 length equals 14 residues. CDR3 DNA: TGTGCCAGCAGCTTAGGGACAGGGGGTAGTGAAGCTTTCTTT. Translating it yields CASSLGTGGSEAFF.

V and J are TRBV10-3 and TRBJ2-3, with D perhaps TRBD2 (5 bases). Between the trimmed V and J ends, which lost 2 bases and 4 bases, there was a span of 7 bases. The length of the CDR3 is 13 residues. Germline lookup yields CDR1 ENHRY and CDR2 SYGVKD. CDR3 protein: CAISERGADTQYF. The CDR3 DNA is TGTGCCATCAGTGAGCGGGGAGCAGATACGCAGTATTTT.

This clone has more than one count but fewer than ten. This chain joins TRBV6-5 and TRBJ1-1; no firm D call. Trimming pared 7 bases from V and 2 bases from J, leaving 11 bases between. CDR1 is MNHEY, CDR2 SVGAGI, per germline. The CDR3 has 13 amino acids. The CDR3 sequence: CASTRGANTEAFF. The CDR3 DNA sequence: TGTGCCAGCACCCGGGGTGCTAACACTGAAGCTTTCTTT.

CDR3 protein: CASSYTGQATDTQYF. For the CDR3, the DNA is TGTGCCAGCAGTTACACGGGACAGGCCACAGATACGCAGTATTTT. The rearrangement links TRBV6-6 to TRBJ2-3; 8 bases fit TRBD1. This CDR3 region has 15 residues. Germline lookup yields CDR1 MNHNY and CDR2 SVGAGI (reference sequence). Unmatched junction bases numbered 3, after V lost 2 bases and J lost 2 bases.